These 16 T cell receptor beta chains were sequenced from one sample in a study of CD8+ T cells in alopecia areata (dated by TCRdb to the late 2010s). Library preparation employed the immunoSEQ multiplex PCR assay. RNA was extracted from all samples and reverse transcribed into cDNA, which served as template for TCR sequencing. Sourced from immuneACCESS, this table was stored by TCRdb with only in-frame sequences that have V and J called. A share of the clones is absent; for the studies checked, an unresolved V gene accounts for under half, and the remainder has no known explanation. Here the sample has 200,000 or so clones; about 56% occur a single time. The top ten clonotypes cover approximately 4.9% of the sample. The specimen sequenced was CD8+ T cells sorted from blood. The source is a human donor in good health.

This chain uses TRBV7-9 with TRBJ2-5, with 8 positions matching TRBD2. After removal of 2 bases from V and 2 bases from J, the junction contained 7 bases not matched to a gene. The CDR3 loop spans 16 amino acids. CDR1 is SEHNR, CDR2 FQNEAQ, per germline (reference sequence). CDR3 protein: CASSLFPGGAQETQYF. The CDR3 region has the DNA TGTGCCAGCAGCTTATTCCCCGGGGGGGCACAAGAGACCCAGTACTTC.

In this sample, this clone turned up a few times. This chain links TRBV27 with TRBJ1-3; D gene ambiguous. The CDR3 length is 13 residues. The V end was cut by 6 bases, the J end by 4 bases, with 10 bases between. CDR1 MNHEY and CDR2 SMNVEV come from the germline V gene (reference sequence). CDR3 loop: CASRPGSGNTIYF. In nucleotides, the CDR3 is TGTGCCAGCAGGCCAGGATCCGGAAACACCATATATTTT.

This clone was detected only once. The chain recombines TRBV27 with TRBJ1-2; unclear D gene. Trimming left V 5 bases short and J 1 base short, with 5 bases between. Germline V gene data show CDR1 as MNHEY and CDR2 as SMNVEV (reference sequence). The CDR3 is 12 residues long. The CDR3 sequence: CASSMDNYGYTF. As DNA, the CDR3 is TGTGCCAGCAGTATGGATAACTATGGCTACACCTTC.

This clone was observed a handful of times. J is TRBJ2-1 and V is TRBV27, with D perhaps given as TRBD1 or TRBD2 (5 bases each). This CDR3 spans 14 amino acids. V shed 1 base and J shed 7 bases, with 11 bases lying between them. Germline-derived CDR1 and CDR2 are MNHEY and SMNVEV (reference sequence). The CDR3 here is CASSLWGFRNEQFF. DNA for the CDR3: TGTGCCAGCAGTTTATGGGGGTTTCGGAATGAGCAGTTCTTC.

The chain employs TRBV11-2 and TRBJ1-1; tentatively, D is TRBD1 (6 bases). Per germline, CDR1 SGHAT and CDR2 FQNNGV. This CDR3 comprises 15 residues. V gave up 7 bases and J gave up 1 base, with 16 bases separating them. Here the CDR3 DNA reads TGTGCCAGCACGTGGACAGTTACGGAGAACACTGAAGCTTTCTTT. This encodes CASTWTVTENTEAFF.

Here the CDR3 DNA reads TGCGCCAGCAGCCTCCTCGGGACAGGGGGCGTAGGGGAGACCCAGTACTTC. It is translated as CASSLLGTGGVGETQYF. The rearrangement links TRBV4-1 to TRBJ2-5; 12 bases are a match to TRBD1. The V and J ends lost 4 bases and 5 bases, in that order; junction bases with no gene match: 11. Germline lookup yields CDR1 MGHRA and CDR2 YSYEKL. The CDR3 has 17 residues.

The gene calls are TRBV4-1 and TRBJ1-5; a possible D gene is TRBD1 (6 bases). The V gene's germline CDR1 is MGHRA and CDR2 YSYEKL. Trimming took 3 bases from V and 5 from J, leaving 14 bases between them. The CDR3 length is 15 residues. CDR3 bases: TGCGCCAGCAGCCATATTGGACAGTCGGATCAGCCCCAGCATTTT. This encodes CASSHIGQSDQPQHF.

V is TRBV30 and J is TRBJ2-1, with D perhaps assigned TRBD1 or TRBD2 (6 bases each). This CDR3 is 18 amino acids long. Germline V lookup: CDR1 GTSNPN, CDR2 SVGIG (reference sequence). The germline V and J ends were trimmed by 6 bases and 3 bases, with 27 bases remaining between them. The CDR3 loop is CACYNLGGRTRNYNEQFF. The CDR3 DNA follows: TGTGCCTGTTATAACCTAGGGGGGCGGACTCGAAACTACAATGAGCAGTTCTTC.

The V call is TRBV7-9, the J call TRBJ2-1; TRBD2 is a possible D gene (6 bases). The CDR3 sequence is 14 residues long. Germline V CDR1 and CDR2: SEHNR, FQNEAQ (reference sequence). V lost 1 base, J lost 9 bases, and 13 bases lay in between. The CDR3, as DNA: TGTGCCAGCAGCTTAGAGACTAGGAGGAGTGAGCAGTTCTTC. Translation: CASSLETRRSEQFF.

The chain uses TRBV29-1 and TRBJ2-1; D call uncertain. The CDR3 loop spans 10 amino acids. CDR1 and CDR2 (germline): SQVTM, ANQGSEA. V dropped 7 bases and J dropped 9 bases, with 10 bases sitting between them. The CDR3 DNA is TGCAGCGGGGTTGAAGGTGAGCAGTTCTTC. Protein sequence: CSGVEGEQFF.

The chain carries TRBV27 and TRBJ2-1; 9 nucleotides agree with TRBD2. Germline loops: CDR1 MNHEY, CDR2 SMNVEV (reference sequence). Trimming at V came to 5 bases and at J to 7 bases, leaving 9 bases not matched to a gene. The CDR3 sequence is 15 residues long. The CDR3 bases are TGTGCCAGCAGTCCCTGGGCGGGGGGGCCTAATGAGCAGTTCTTC. Translating gives CASSPWAGGPNEQFF.

The CDR3 DNA sequence: TGTGCCAGCAGTGAAGGAACGCAGGGCAATCAGCCCCAGCATTTT. It codes for CASSEGTQGNQPQHF. V and J are TRBV2 and TRBJ1-5; D gene ambiguous. Trimming took 1 base from V and 2 from J, leaving 9 bases between them. Germline V gives CDR1 SNHLY, CDR2 FYNNEI. This CDR3 comprises 15 residues.

This clone was seen just once. The chain links TRBV4-1 to TRBJ2-4; the D gene is possibly TRBD1 (6 bases). V gave up 8 bases and J gave up 5 bases, with 10 bases separating them. The CDR3 runs 12 residues. CDR1 is MGHRA and CDR2 is YSYEKL in the germline V gene. Written as DNA, the CDR3 is TGCGCCAGCGGTCCAGGGGAAAACATTCAGTACTTC. This encodes CASGPGENIQYF.

The chain joins TRBV6-5 to TRBJ2-3; 10 positions match TRBD2. The CDR3 has 13 amino acids. Germline V lookup: CDR1 MNHEY, CDR2 SVGAGI. Unmatched junction bases numbered 0, after V lost 8 bases and J lost 1 base. CDR3 in DNA: TGTGCCAGCCTAGCGGGGGGCACAGATACGCAGTATTTT. It specifies CASLAGGTDTQYF.

The V and J genes are TRBV6-5 and TRBJ2-1; D unresolved. Germline CDR1 MNHEY, CDR2 SVGAGI. Trimming cost V 2 bases and J 8 bases, with 7 bases left between them. There are 12 residues in the CDR3. CDR3 in amino acids: CASSYDRHEQFF. In DNA, the CDR3 is TGTGCCAGCAGTTACGACCGCCATGAGCAGTTCTTC.

There are many counts of this clone. The chain couples TRBV5-1 to TRBJ1-4, with no clear D. The CDR3 covers 13 residues. Per the germline V gene, CDR1 is SGHRS and CDR2 is YFSETQ. The V gene lost 0 bases and the J gene lost 8 bases, with 8 bases spanning the gap. Here the CDR3 reads CASSLGTSEKLFF. The CDR3 region has the DNA TGCGCCAGCAGCTTGGGGACCAGCGAAAAACTGTTTTTT.